This TCR beta chain appears in the sequencing data of a study of CD8 T cells in ankylosing spondylitis. The trim removed 5 bases at V and 6 bases at J, leaving 6 bases unmatched. The V gene's germline CDR1 is SGHTA and CDR2 FQGNSA. The length of the CDR3 is 14 residues. Study findings and constraints: Several of the motif variants were reported before in synovial fluid and blood from reactive arthritis. Reports say disease-linked clones showed up significantly more in matched ankylosing spondylitis synovial fluid. Characteristic, it appeared, of ankylosing spondylitis blood was a TCR beta motif of several highly homologous variants.

Using quantitative 5'-RACE with molecular barcodes, the authors made TCR beta libraries. TCRdb re-analysed the 5' RACE reads in MiXCR, keeping a single row per CDR3 protein. The sample shows 450,000 or so distinct CDR3 sequences, roughly 25% of them seen only once. About this clonotype: The antigen is undetermined.

V and J are TRBV7-2 and TRBJ2-2; 7 nucleotides match TRBD1. The material sequenced was blood, either unsorted or a sorted T cell fraction (not recorded which). The clonotype originates from a male donor with ankylosing spondylitis. Here the CDR3 reads CASSLNRGSGELFF. The CDR3, as DNA: TGTGCCAGCAGCCTTAACAGGGGCTCCGGGGAGCTGTTTTTT.